The 10 T cell receptor beta chains given below trace back to one sample, sequenced in a study of T cells in Graves' hyperthyroidism and ophthalmopathy. Regions amplified from RNA transcripts were the TCR beta CDR3 regions. A first-round RT-PCR of the TCR CDR3 used the HTBI primer set. TCRdb itself ran the multiplex PCR reads through MiXCR, one entry per CDR3 protein. The sample shows 650,000 to 800,000 distinct CDR3 sequences, roughly 46% of them seen only once. Sequenced sample: peripheral blood or thyroid tissue (not recorded which). The receptors stem from an adult man with Graves' disease, either hyperthyroidism or ophthalmopathy (not recorded which).

This chain uses TRBV7-2 with TRBJ1-1, with a tentative D call TRBD1 (5 bases). Trimming removed 4 bases from V and 6 bases from J, with 15 bases in between. The CDR3 sequence is 14 residues long. Per germline, CDR1 SGHTA and CDR2 FQGNSA. The CDR3 loop is CASSSTRGGPEAFF. The DNA for the CDR3 is TGTGCCAGCAGCTCCACGCGGGGGGGTCCTGAAGCTTTCTTT.

The gene calls are TRBV7-9 and TRBJ2-5, with a weak D call TRBD2 (5 bases). The length of the CDR3 is 14 residues. Between the trimmed V and J ends, which lost 1 base and 5 bases, there was a span of 11 bases. Looked up from germline, CDR1 is SEHNR and CDR2 is FQNEAQ (reference sequence). CDR3 protein: CASSLVGQRETQYF. DNA of the CDR3: TGTGCCAGCAGCTTAGTAGGGCAGCGGGAGACCCAGTACTTC.

The chain is built from TRBV7-9 and TRBJ2-7, with TRBD2 matching 14 bases. Trimming took 5 bases from V and 0 from J; bases not matched to a gene: 12. This CDR3 is 19 amino acids long. CDR1 is SEHNR, CDR2 FQNEAQ, per germline (reference sequence). DNA of the CDR3: TGTGCCAGCAGCCCTCCGACTAGCGGGGGGGACCCGAGCTCCTACGAGCAGTACTTC. Amino acid sequence: CASSPPTSGGDPSSYEQYF.

On this clonotype: The junction departs from the called germline gene at one end, perhaps through a read error. The rearrangement uses TRBV29-1 and TRBJ2-7; TRBD1 matches at 8 bases. The germline CDR1 and CDR2 sequences are SQVTM and ANQGSEA. This CDR3 contains 15 residues. CDR3: CASSDWTGWTYEQYF. In DNA, the CDR3 is TGTGCCAGTAGTGACTGGACAGGGTGGACCTACGAGCAGTACTTC.

Details on this clonotype: Being one base from a much bigger clone, this may be a read error. The V gene is TRBV7-8, the J gene TRBJ1-5; D gene uncertain. CDR1 and CDR2 (germline): SGHVS, FQNEAQ. Trimming stripped 5 bases from V and 6 bases from J, with 17 bases between. This CDR3 has 15 residues. The CDR3 sequence is CASSATLGMGQPQHF. The CDR3 DNA follows: TGTGCCAGCAGCGCGACATTAGGGATGGGTCAGCCCCAGCATTTT.

This clonotype turned up a few times. V is TRBV7-9 and J is TRBJ1-1, with 7 bases matching TRBD1. There are 12 residues in the CDR3. With 5 bases clipped from V and 7 bases from J, the junction kept 4 bases outside the gene matches. Germline assignment: CDR1 SEHNR and CDR2 FQNEAQ (reference sequence). The CDR3 nucleotides are TGTGCCAGCAGCACAGGGGTTCTTGAAGCTTTCTTT. Amino acid sequence: CASSTGVLEAFF.

This clonotype has a count of ten or more. The chain joins TRBV24-1 to TRBJ2-2, with TRBD1 matching 7 bases. Germline V CDR1 and CDR2: KGHDR, SFDVKD. CDR3 length: 19 amino acids. After removal of 2 bases from V and 0 bases from J, the junction contained 11 bases not matched to a gene. DNA of the CDR3: TGTGCCACCAGTGATTCACGGGACAGCAGGTTCGCGAACACCGGGGAGCTGTTTTTT. It codes for CATSDSRDSRFANTGELFF.

The table lists this clonotype with many counts. The V call is TRBV2, the J call TRBJ1-2; D unresolved. Germline CDR1 and CDR2: SNHLY and FYNNEI. Trimming stripped 2 bases from V and 0 bases from J, with 7 bases between. This CDR3 has 14 amino acids. The CDR3 DNA follows: TGTGCCAGCAGTGAATATGGCTCTAACTATGGCTACACCTTC. As protein: CASSEYGSNYGYTF.

Many counts were recorded for this clonotype. V usage is TRBV7-8 and J usage is TRBJ1-6, with D maybe TRBD1 (5 bases). Trimming pared 0 bases from V and 8 bases from J, leaving 14 bases between. The CDR3 is 16 amino acids. CDR1 is SGHVS, CDR2 FQNEAQ, per germline. The CDR3: CASSLARWGRHSPLHF. Written as DNA, the CDR3 is TGTGCCAGCAGCTTAGCGAGGTGGGGCAGGCATTCACCCCTCCACTTT.

This clonotype has more than one count but fewer than ten. The chain links TRBV19 to TRBJ2-5; 10 bases agree with TRBD2. CDR1 and CDR2 (germline): LNHDA, SQIVND (reference sequence). The CDR3 runs to 11 residues. The CDR3 coding sequence is TGTTTAGCGGGAGGAGGGGAGACCCAGTACTTC. The encoded protein is CLAGGGETQYF.